The rows below give T cell receptor beta chains drawn from one sample of a study of control samples from healthy donors and cancer patients. The repertoire was sequenced with immunoSEQ multiplex PCR; TCRdb's copy has only in-frame clones and lacks some. There are 130,000 or so clones in the sample; around nine tenths occur only once, and 5.5% lies in the top ten. The sequencing input was blood. The receptors were sampled from a man younger than 30 in good health. The CDR3 runs from the conserved cysteine through the conserved F or W. D genes are given only for firm matches. Clone sizes are given selectively: once, few, many, or a class where the clone is expanded.

CDR3 | DNA | J | length | V | D | size
CASSPPPGVNEQFF | TGTGCCAGCTCACCACCCCCCGGGGTGAATGAGCAGTTCTTC | TRBJ2-1 | 14 | TRBV18 | - | once
CASSFSRSSGANEKLFF | TGTGCCAGCAGCTTTTCCCGTAGTAGTGGAGCTAATGAAAAACTGTTTTTT | TRBJ1-4 | 17 | TRBV7-9 | - | once
CASSLAGYGGRRAGNTIYF | TGTGCCAGCAGCTTAGCGGGGTACGGGGGACGACGAGCAGGAAACACCATATATTTT | TRBJ1-3 | 19 | TRBV7-2 | - | -
CAVSGTRADTQYF | TGTGCCGTTTCCGGGACTAGGGCAGATACGCAGTATTTT | TRBJ2-3 | 13 | TRBV5-4 | TRBD2 | -
CASSQAGTGMHYEQYF | TGTGCCAGCAGCCAGGCCGGGACAGGAATGCACTACGAGCAGTACTTC | TRBJ2-7 | 16 | TRBV3-1/TRBV3-2 | TRBD1 | -
CASSPLQGPMNEKLFF | TGTGCCAGCAGTCCCCTCCAGGGACCCATGAATGAAAAACTGTTTTTT | TRBJ1-4 | 16 | TRBV27 | - | -
CSASSISEGGYGYTF | TGCAGTGCTAGTTCGATTTCGGAGGGGGGCTATGGCTACACCTTC | TRBJ1-2 | 15 | TRBV20-1 | - | -
CASSDSGTGRETQYF | TGCGCCAGCAGTGACTCGGGGACCGGGAGAGAGACCCAGTACTTC | TRBJ2-5 | 15 | TRBV10-2 | - | once
CASSVWDRGPFGRGGYTF | TGTGCCAGCAGCGTCTGGGACAGGGGGCCGTTCGGTAGAGGTGGCTACACCTTC | TRBJ1-2 | 18 | TRBV9 | TRBD1 | once
CASSTRQDLNTEAFF | TGTGCCAGCAGCACAAGACAGGACCTCAACACTGAAGCTTTCTTT | TRBJ1-1 | 15 | TRBV5-4 | - | -
CASSRQGRGYEQYF | TGTGCCAGCAGCCGGCAGGGGCGAGGGTACGAGCAGTACTTC | TRBJ2-7 | 14 | TRBV3-1/TRBV3-2 | - | -
CASSDRGQETQYF | TGTGCCAGCAGCGACAGGGGTCAAGAGACCCAGTACTTC | TRBJ2-5 | 13 | TRBV3-1/TRBV3-2 | TRBD1 | -
CASSLGGGIDTQYF | TGTGCCAGCAGCTTAGGCGGGGGAATTGATACGCAGTATTTT | TRBJ2-3 | 14 | TRBV7-3 | TRBD2 | once
CASSKGDPDTEAFF | TGTGCCAGCAGCAAAGGGGACCCGGATACTGAAGCTTTCTTT | TRBJ1-1 | 14 | TRBV21-1 | - | -
CASRRSTLRYEQYF | TGTGCCAGCAGGAGGAGTACTCTTAGATACGAGCAGTACTTC | TRBJ2-7 | 14 | TRBV2 | - | once
CASSEQGALGQPQHF | TGTGCCAGCAGTGAACAGGGGGCCCTCGGGCAGCCCCAGCATTTT | TRBJ1-5 | 15 | TRBV6-1 | TRBD1 | -
CASSPLGRAETQYF | TGCGCCAGCAGCCCTTTGGGCAGGGCAGAGACCCAGTACTTC | TRBJ2-5 | 14 | TRBV5-1 | - | -
CASLHLRGGTEAFF | TGTGCCAGTCTTCACCTCAGGGGGGGCACTGAAGCTTTCTTT | TRBJ1-1 | 14 | TRBV2 | TRBD1 | -
CSASSPVVEDVSMNTEAFF | TGCAGTGCTAGTAGTCCCGTTGTCGAGGACGTCTCGATGAACACTGAAGCTTTCTTT | TRBJ1-1 | 19 | TRBV20-1 | - | once
CASSLVPGESSPLHF | TGTGCCAGCAGTTTAGTGCCAGGGGAGAGTTCACCCCTCCACTTT | TRBJ1-6 | 15 | TRBV28 | - | -
CASSLGGTGLQETQYF | TGCGCCAGCAGCTTGGGGGGGACAGGGCTACAAGAGACCCAGTACTTC | TRBJ2-5 | 16 | TRBV5-1 | TRBD1 | -
CASRGQGGMETQYF | TGTGCCAGCAGGGGACAGGGGGGGATGGAGACCCAGTACTTC | TRBJ2-5 | 14 | TRBV7-9 | TRBD1 | -
CASSMGGMNTEAFF | TGTGCCAGTAGTATGGGGGGCATGAACACTGAAGCTTTCTTT | TRBJ1-1 | 14 | TRBV19 | - | -
CASSVAPSGTDTQYF | TGTGCCAGCAGCGTAGCTCCTAGTGGCACAGATACGCAGTATTTT | TRBJ2-3 | 15 | TRBV9 | - | -
CASAETRMNTEAFF | TGTGCCAGCGCGGAGACCCGCATGAACACTGAAGCTTTCTTT | TRBJ1-1 | 14 | TRBV7-9 | - | -
CASSPIGGFGSTGELFF | TGCGCCAGCAGTCCAATCGGAGGGTTCGGGAGCACCGGGGAGCTGTTTTTT | TRBJ2-2 | 17 | TRBV23-1 | - | -
CASSMLGPDTEAFF | TGTGCCAGCAGTATGCTAGGCCCGGACACTGAAGCTTTCTTT | TRBJ1-1 | 14 | TRBV28 | - | -
CASSELQPQHF | TGTGCCAGCAGTGAACTTCAGCCCCAGCATTTT | TRBJ1-5 | 11 | TRBV6-1 | - | -
CAISFTGGGNQPQHF | TGTGCCATCAGTTTTACAGGGGGCGGGAATCAGCCCCAGCATTTT | TRBJ1-5 | 15 | TRBV10-3 | TRBD1 | -
CASSQGYDEQFF | TGTGCCAGTAGCCAGGGTTATGATGAGCAGTTCTTC | TRBJ2-1 | 12 | TRBV19 | - | -
CAWSKKGQGNYTEAFF | TGTGCCTGGAGTAAAAAGGGACAGGGGAATTACACTGAAGCTTTCTTT | TRBJ1-1 | 16 | TRBV30 | TRBD1 | -
CASSLGAGGSYGYTF | TGCGCCAGCAGCTTGGGTGCAGGGGGCAGCTATGGCTACACCTTC | TRBJ1-2 | 15 | TRBV5-1 | TRBD1 | -
CASSPLPQGAVVDTQYF | TGTGCCAGCTCACCACTCCCCCAGGGGGCGGTTGTGGATACGCAGTATTTT | TRBJ2-3 | 17 | TRBV18 | TRBD1 | -
CATAGTGGTDTQYF | TGCGCCACCGCCGGAACAGGGGGGACAGATACGCAGTATTTT | TRBJ2-3 | 14 | TRBV10-1 | TRBD1 | once
CASSLLTGTQANSPLHF | TGTGCCAGCAGCTTGCTAACAGGTACCCAGGCCAATTCACCCCTCCACTTT | TRBJ1-6 | 17 | TRBV5-6 | - | -
CASSRDRVGETQYF | TGTGCCAGCAGTCGGGACAGGGTAGGAGAGACCCAGTACTTC | TRBJ2-5 | 14 | TRBV5-4 | TRBD1 | -
CASRAGQATDTQYF | TGCGCCAGCAGGGCTGGACAGGCCACAGATACGCAGTATTTT | TRBJ2-3 | 14 | TRBV5-1 | TRBD1 | once
CASSEYLQETQYF | TGTGCCAGCAGTGAGTACTTACAAGAGACCCAGTACTTC | TRBJ2-5 | 13 | TRBV2 | - | -
CASGVALRGITKETQYF | TGCGCCAGCGGTGTAGCCCTCAGGGGGATAACAAAAGAGACCCAGTACTTC | TRBJ2-5 | 17 | TRBV10-1 | TRBD1 | -
CASSLSVRFLYSNQPQHF | TGTGCCAGTAGTCTGTCAGTCAGGTTTCTCTATAGCAATCAGCCCCAGCATTTT | TRBJ1-5 | 18 | TRBV19 | - | -
CASSQASGGGDTQYF | TGTGCCAGCAGCCAAGCTAGCGGGGGGGGAGATACGCAGTATTTT | TRBJ2-3 | 15 | TRBV7-2 | TRBD2 | -
CAISETSGGAFSTDTQYF | TGTGCCATCAGTGAAACTAGCGGGGGGGCCTTCAGCACAGATACGCAGTATTTT | TRBJ2-3 | 18 | TRBV10-3 | TRBD2 | -
CASSQGSETQYF | TGTGCCAGCAGCCAGGGTTCAGAGACCCAGTACTTC | TRBJ2-5 | 12 | TRBV3-1/TRBV3-2 | - | once
CASSIRVQDYGYTF | TGTGCCAGTAGTATCCGGGTCCAGGACTATGGCTACACCTTC | TRBJ1-2 | 14 | TRBV19 | - | -
CASSYSGRGGTEAFF | TGTGCCAGCAGTTACTCGGGCAGGGGGGGGACTGAAGCTTTCTTT | TRBJ1-1 | 15 | TRBV6-5 | TRBD1 | -
CASSVGRGYEQYF | TGTGCCAGTAGTGTGGGAAGAGGGTACGAGCAGTACTTC | TRBJ2-7 | 13 | TRBV19 | - | -
CASSWQNYGYTF | TGTGCCAGCAGCTGGCAGAACTATGGCTACACCTTC | TRBJ1-2 | 12 | TRBV7-9 | - | -
CASSFNSGYGYTF | TGTGCCAGCAGCTTTAACTCAGGCTATGGCTACACCTTC | TRBJ1-2 | 13 | TRBV7-9 | - | -
CASSLGTATEKLFF | TGTGCCAGCAGCCTTGGGACAGCCACTGAAAAACTGTTTTTT | TRBJ1-4 | 14 | TRBV6-2/TRBV6-3 | TRBD1 | few
CASRERTSGGTDTQYF | TGTGCCAGCAGGGAAAGGACTAGCGGGGGTACAGATACGCAGTATTTT | TRBJ2-3 | 16 | TRBV2 | TRBD2 | -
CAWSIADTQYF | TGTGCCTGGAGTATCGCAGATACGCAGTATTTT | TRBJ2-3 | 11 | TRBV30 | - | once
CASTPAAGYYNSPLHF | TGCGCCAGCACCCCGGCCGCTGGGTATTATAATTCACCCCTCCACTTT | TRBJ1-6 | 16 | TRBV5-1 | - | -
CASSAGASTDTQYF | TGTGCCAGCAGCGCTGGAGCGAGCACAGATACGCAGTATTTT | TRBJ2-3 | 14 | TRBV9 | - | -